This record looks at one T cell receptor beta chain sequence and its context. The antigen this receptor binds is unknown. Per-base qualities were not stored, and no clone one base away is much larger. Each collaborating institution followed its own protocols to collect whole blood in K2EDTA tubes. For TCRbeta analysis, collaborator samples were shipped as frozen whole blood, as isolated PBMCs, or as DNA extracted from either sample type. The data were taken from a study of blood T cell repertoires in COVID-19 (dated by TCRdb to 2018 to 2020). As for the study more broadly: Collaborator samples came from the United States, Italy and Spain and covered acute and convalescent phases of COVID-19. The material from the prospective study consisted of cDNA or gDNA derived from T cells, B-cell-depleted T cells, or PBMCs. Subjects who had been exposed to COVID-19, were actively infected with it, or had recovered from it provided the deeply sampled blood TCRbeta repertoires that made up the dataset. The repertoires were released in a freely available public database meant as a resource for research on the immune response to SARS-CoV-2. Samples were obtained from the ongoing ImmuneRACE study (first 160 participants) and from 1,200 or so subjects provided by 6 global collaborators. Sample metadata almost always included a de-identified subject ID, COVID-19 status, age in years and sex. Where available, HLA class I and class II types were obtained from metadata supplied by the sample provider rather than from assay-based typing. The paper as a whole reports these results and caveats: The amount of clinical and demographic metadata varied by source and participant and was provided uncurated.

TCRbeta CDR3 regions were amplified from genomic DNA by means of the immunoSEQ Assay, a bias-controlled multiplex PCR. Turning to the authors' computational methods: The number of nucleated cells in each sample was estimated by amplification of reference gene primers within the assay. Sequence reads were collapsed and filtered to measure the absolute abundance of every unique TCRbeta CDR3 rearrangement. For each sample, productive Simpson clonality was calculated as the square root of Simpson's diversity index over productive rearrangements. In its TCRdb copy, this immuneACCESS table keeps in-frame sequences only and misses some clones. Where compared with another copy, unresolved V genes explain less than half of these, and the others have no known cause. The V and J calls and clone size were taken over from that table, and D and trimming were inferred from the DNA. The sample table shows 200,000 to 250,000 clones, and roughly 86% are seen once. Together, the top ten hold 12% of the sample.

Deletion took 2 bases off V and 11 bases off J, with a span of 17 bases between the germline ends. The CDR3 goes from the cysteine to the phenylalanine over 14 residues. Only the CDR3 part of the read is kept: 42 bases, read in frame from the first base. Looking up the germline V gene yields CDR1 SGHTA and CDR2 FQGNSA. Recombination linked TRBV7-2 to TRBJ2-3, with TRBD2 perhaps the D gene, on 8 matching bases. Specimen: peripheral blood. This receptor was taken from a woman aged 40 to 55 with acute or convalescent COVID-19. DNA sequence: TGTGCCAGCAGCTTAAAGGGTAGCGGGACAGTGCAGTATTTT. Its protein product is CASSLKGSGTVQYF.